The 21 T cell receptor beta chains below were found in one sample sequenced in a study of CD8 T cells in ankylosing spondylitis. TCRdb ran MiXCR on the 5' RACE reads and lists one entry per CDR3 protein. The sample has roughly 150,000 distinct CDR3 sequences, around a third seen once. Material: synovial fluid, either unsorted or a sorted T cell fraction (not recorded which). The receptors stem from a male donor with ankylosing spondylitis.

V gene TRBV29-1 combines with J gene TRBJ2-1; D not certain. The V gene's germline CDR1 is SQVTM and CDR2 ANQGSEA. V was clipped by 1 base and J by 8 bases, with 9 bases between them. This CDR3 has 12 amino acids. Here the CDR3 reads CSVEGASDEQFF. The CDR3 nucleotides are TGCAGCGTTGAAGGTGCAAGCGATGAGCAGTTCTTC.

This clonotype was found a few times. The rearrangement links TRBV20-1 to TRBJ2-7; 11 positions agree with TRBD1. Germline CDR1 reads DFQATT; CDR2 reads SNEGSKA (reference sequence). V lost 2 bases, J lost 0 bases, and 3 bases stayed unmatched. This CDR3 comprises 15 residues. The CDR3 protein is CSARSGTGGSYEQYF. As DNA, the CDR3 is TGCAGTGCTAGATCCGGGACAGGGGGCTCCTACGAGCAGTACTTC.

A few counts support this clonotype. The J gene is TRBJ2-7, the V gene TRBV27; 8 bases are shared with TRBD1. Trimming cost V 3 bases and J 5 bases; bases outside gene matches: 6. There are 14 residues in the CDR3. Germline CDR1 reads MNHEY; CDR2 reads SMNVEV (reference sequence). The CDR3 spells CASSFWGQANEQYF. CDR3 DNA: TGTGCCAGCAGTTTTTGGGGACAGGCTAACGAGCAGTACTTC.

This clonotype came up once. The rearrangement links TRBV7-6 to TRBJ1-6; D remains unclear. V gave up 5 bases and J gave up 6 bases, with 5 bases separating them. The CDR3 spans 12 residues. Germline CDR1 and CDR2: SGHVS and FNYEAQ. Here the CDR3 reads CASSGSNSPLHF. In DNA form, the CDR3 reads TGTGCCAGCAGCGGTAGTAATTCACCCCTCCACTTT.

This clonotype was seen many times. The CDR3 DNA reads as TGTGCCAGCAGCCCCCGGGGAGAGACCCAGTACTTC. The encoded protein is CASSPRGETQYF. V is TRBV27 and J is TRBJ2-5; tentative D call: TRBD2 (5 bases). This CDR3 region has 12 residues. Per germline, CDR1 MNHEY and CDR2 SMNVEV (reference sequence). Trimming pared 6 bases from V and 4 bases from J, leaving 9 bases between.

This clonotype was observed a handful of times. The J gene is TRBJ2-5, the V gene TRBV5-8; 10 positions match TRBD1. The junction had 6 bases not matched to a gene; V was cut back by 4 bases and J by 0 bases. This CDR3 is 16 amino acids long. Germline lookup yields CDR1 SGHTS and CDR2 YDEGEE. CDR3 amino acids: CASSRLDRGYQETQYF. DNA for the CDR3: TGTGCCAGCAGCCGGTTGGACAGGGGGTACCAAGAGACCCAGTACTTC. Full variable domain (rest looked up from reference TRBV5-8 and TRBJ2-5): EAGVTQSPTHLIKTRGQQATLRCSPISGHTSVYWYQQALGLGLQFLLWYDEGEERNRGNFPPRFSGRQFPNYSSELNVNALELEDSALYLCASSRLDRGYQETQYFGPGTRLLVL.

The rearrangement uses TRBV20-1 and TRBJ1-2, with TRBD1 as a possible D gene (6 bases). V gave up 5 bases and J gave up 3 bases, with 22 bases separating them. The V gene's germline CDR1 is DFQATT and CDR2 SNEGSKA (reference sequence). The CDR3 contains 16 residues. CDR3 coding DNA: TGCAGTGCTCGACCTGGGGGGCCGCTGAAGGACTATGGCTACACCTTC. Protein: CSARPGGPLKDYGYTF.

The chain links TRBV28 to TRBJ1-6; weak D call: TRBD1 (5 bases). The V end lost 7 bases, the J end lost 5 bases, and 18 bases lay between the germline ends. This CDR3 has 16 residues. Germline CDR1 and CDR2: MDHEN and SYDVKM. CDR3 loop: CASKPQGLDDNSPLHF. In DNA, the CDR3 is TGTGCCAGCAAACCCCAGGGCCTTGACGATAATTCACCCCTCCACTTT.

V usage is TRBV20-1 and J usage is TRBJ2-1; TRBD2 matches at 8 bases. The junction had 7 bases not matched to a gene; V was cut back by 2 bases and J by 4 bases. CDR3 length equals 15 residues. CDR1 is DFQATT and CDR2 is SNEGSKA in the germline V gene (reference sequence). The CDR3 here is CSARSGRGAYNEQFF. The CDR3 coding sequence is TGCAGTGCTAGAAGCGGGCGGGGGGCTTACAATGAGCAGTTCTTC.

In this sample, this clonotype turned up once. This chain connects TRBV12-3 or TRBV12-4 to TRBJ2-7; 7 positions match TRBD2. With V trimmed by 6 bases and J by 2 bases, 7 bases remained unmatched. This CDR3 is built from 14 residues. CDR3 bases: TGTGCCAGCAGCGGGCCTAGCGGTACCTACGAGCAGTACTTC. This sequence encodes CASSGPSGTYEQYF.

The CDR3 loop reads CASSSGTGGKGNEQFF. Here the CDR3 DNA reads TGCGCCAGCAGCAGTGGGACAGGGGGAAAAGGAAATGAGCAGTTCTTC. The rearrangement uses TRBV5-1 and TRBJ2-1, with TRBD1 identical over 11 bases. The V and J ends lost 4 bases and 7 bases, in that order; junction bases with no gene match: 10. Germline V CDR1 and CDR2: SGHRS, YFSETQ. This CDR3 comprises 16 residues.

This clonotype was picked up a small number of times. The rearrangement uses TRBV6-2 or TRBV6-3 and TRBJ1-2; D ambiguous. This CDR3 has 14 amino acids. The germline gives CDR1 MNHEY, CDR2 SVGEGT. Trimming left V 7 bases short and J 0 bases short, with 12 bases between. The CDR3 region has the DNA TGTGCCAGCAACTCAAGGTTAGCTAACTATGGCTACACCTTC. Its translation: CASNSRLANYGYTF.

This clonotype appeared many times. The chain is built from TRBV4-1 and TRBJ2-3; tentatively, D is TRBD1 (6 bases). In germline, CDR1 is MGHRA, CDR2 YSYEKL. Trimming removed 0 bases from V and 0 bases from J, with 19 bases in between. This CDR3 has 19 amino acids. CDR3 loop: CASSQDGGRGPLSTDTQYF. The CDR3 DNA is TGCGCCAGCAGCCAAGATGGGGGCAGGGGACCCCTAAGCACAGATACGCAGTATTTT.

The rearrangement links TRBV10-3 to TRBJ2-2; D might be TRBD1 (6 bases). CDR1 is ENHRY, CDR2 SYGVKD, per germline. The CDR3 runs to 11 residues. Trimming took off 6 bases at V and 8 bases at J, with 7 bases between the two ends. The CDR3 loop reads CAIRGTGELFF. The CDR3 region has the DNA TGTGCCATCAGGGGGACAGGGGAGCTGTTTTTT.

This clonotype was detected many times. This chain links TRBV24-1 with TRBJ2-1; 8 bases are a match to TRBD2. Germline-derived CDR1 and CDR2 are KGHDR and SFDVKD. The J segment lost 7 bases and the V segment lost 1 base, leaving 8 bases of the junction unmatched. The CDR3 contains 16 residues. DNA for the CDR3: TGTGCCACCAGTGATTTAACCCCAGGCGGGGGGAATGAGCAGTTCTTC. Protein sequence: CATSDLTPGGGNEQFF.

This chain links TRBV20-1 with TRBJ2-7, with TRBD2 identical over 9 bases. CDR3 length: 14 amino acids. CDR1 and CDR2 (germline): DFQATT, SNEGSKA (reference sequence). Trimming removed 6 bases from V and 7 bases from J; junction bases left unmatched: 13. The CDR3 DNA sequence: TGCAGTGCCCTAGGGCCTAGCGGGATAAGAGAGCAGTACTTC. Translated: CSALGPSGIREQYF.

There are a few counts of this clonotype. The chain employs TRBV20-1 and TRBJ1-5; tentatively, D is TRBD1 (5 bases). The V gene lost 5 bases and the J gene lost 5 bases, with 22 bases spanning the gap. The CDR3 has 16 amino acids. Germline CDR1 DFQATT, CDR2 SNEGSKA (reference sequence). As DNA, the CDR3 is TGCAGTGCTCCCCGAAGGCCCGGGGGGATCGATCAGCCCCAGCATTTT. Amino acid sequence: CSAPRRPGGIDQPQHF.

The chain links TRBV3-1 to TRBJ1-2, with D possibly TRBD1 on 5 matching bases. CDR1 is LGHDT, CDR2 YNNKEL, per germline (reference sequence). V lost 4 bases, J lost 8 bases, and 17 bases lay in between. The CDR3 loop spans 14 amino acids. The CDR3 DNA reads TGTGCCAGCAGCCCCCGGCAGGGATTGAGGGGCTACACCTTC. Its translation is CASSPRQGLRGYTF. Combining the CDR3 with reference TRBV3-1 and TRBJ1-2 gives the whole variable domain DTAVSQTPKYLVTQMGNDKSIKCEQNLGHDTMYWYKQDSKKFLKIMFSYNNKELIINETVPNRFSPKSPDKAHLNLHINSLELGDSAVYFCASSPRQGLRGYTFGSGTRLTVV.

This clonotype occurred a few times. Here the CDR3 DNA reads TGTGCCAGCAGTCCCGGCCACTATGGCTACACCTTC. It codes for CASSPGHYGYTF. The chain joins TRBV12-3 or TRBV12-4 to TRBJ1-2; unclear D gene. The ends were cut back, 5 bases at V and 3 bases at J, with 7 bases in the middle. The CDR3 runs to 12 residues.

The chain is built from TRBV4-1 and TRBJ1-1, with 8 bases aligning to TRBD1. The germline V gene has CDR1 MGHRA and CDR2 YSYEKL. This CDR3 has 13 amino acids. V lost 0 bases and J lost 8; bases outside the gene matches: 2. The CDR3 region is CASSQERTGEAFF. Written as DNA, the CDR3 is TGCGCCAGCAGCCAAGAACGGACAGGGGAAGCTTTCTTT.

This clonotype was detected many times. The rearrangement joins TRBV28 to TRBJ1-3, with 7 bases aligning to TRBD1. CDR1 MDHEN and CDR2 SYDVKM come from the germline V gene. V lost 5 bases, J lost 4 bases, and 5 bases stayed unmatched. The CDR3 has 14 residues. Here the CDR3 reads CASSQTGRGNTIYF. The CDR3 coding sequence is TGTGCCAGCAGTCAGACAGGGCGGGGAAACACCATATATTTT.